The T cell receptor (beta chain) described here comes from a study of blood T cell repertoires in COVID-19. Clones were read by immunoSEQ multiplex PCR, and TCRdb kept only the in-frame ones, dropping some. The sample records about 170,000 clones, roughly 90% being singletons. This CDR3 comprises 16 residues. CDR1 and CDR2 (germline): SGDLS, YYNGEE. Germline trimming cut 4 bases from V and 2 bases from J; bases unmatched to any gene: 10. The specimen sequenced was peripheral blood. The clonotype was recovered from a man aged 30 to 45 with COVID-19, enrolled during active disease. The J gene is TRBJ2-3, the V gene TRBV9; TRBD1 aligns across 7 bases. The CDR3 sequence: CASSSRDSLYTDTQYF. DNA for the CDR3: TGTGCCAGCAGCTCTCGGGACAGCCTATACACAGATACGCAGTATTTT. The full variable domain, rest sourced from reference TRBV9 and TRBJ2-3, is DSGVTQTPKHLITATGQRVTLRCSPRSGDLSVYWYQQSLDQGLQFLIQYYNGEERAKGNILERFSAQQFPDLHSELNLSSLELGDSALYFCASSSRDSLYTDTQYFGPGTRLTVL.